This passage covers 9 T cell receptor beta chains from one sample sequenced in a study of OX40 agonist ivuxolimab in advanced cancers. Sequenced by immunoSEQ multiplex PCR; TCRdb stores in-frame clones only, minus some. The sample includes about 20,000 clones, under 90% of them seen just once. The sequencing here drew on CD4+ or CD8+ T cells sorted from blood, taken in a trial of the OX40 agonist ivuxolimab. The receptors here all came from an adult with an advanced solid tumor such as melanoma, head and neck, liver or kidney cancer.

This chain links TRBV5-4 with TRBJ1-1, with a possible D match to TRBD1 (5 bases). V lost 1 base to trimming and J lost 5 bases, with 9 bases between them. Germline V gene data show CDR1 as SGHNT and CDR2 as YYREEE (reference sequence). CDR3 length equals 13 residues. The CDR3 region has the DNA TGTGCCAGCAGCTTGAGGGGTGGAACTGAAGCTTTCTTT. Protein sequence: CASSLRGGTEAFF.

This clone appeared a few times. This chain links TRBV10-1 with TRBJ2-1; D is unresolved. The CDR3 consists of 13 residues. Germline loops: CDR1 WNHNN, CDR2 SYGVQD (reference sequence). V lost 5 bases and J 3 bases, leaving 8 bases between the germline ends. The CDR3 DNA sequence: TGCGCCAGCAGTCCCACCGTCTACAATGAGCAGTTCTTC. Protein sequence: CASSPTVYNEQFF.

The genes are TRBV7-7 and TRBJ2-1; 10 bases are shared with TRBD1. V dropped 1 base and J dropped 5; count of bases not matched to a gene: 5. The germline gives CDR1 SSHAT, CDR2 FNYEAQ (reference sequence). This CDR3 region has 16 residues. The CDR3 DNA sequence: TGTGCCAGCAGCTTAGGTCCGGGGACAGGGGACAATGAGCAGTTCTTC. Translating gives CASSLGPGTGDNEQFF.

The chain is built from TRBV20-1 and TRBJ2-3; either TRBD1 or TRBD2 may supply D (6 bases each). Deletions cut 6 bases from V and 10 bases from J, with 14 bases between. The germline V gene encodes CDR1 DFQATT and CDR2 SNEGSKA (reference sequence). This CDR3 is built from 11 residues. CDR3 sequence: CSAAEGGPQYF. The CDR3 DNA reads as TGCAGTGCCGCGGAGGGGGGACCGCAGTATTTT.

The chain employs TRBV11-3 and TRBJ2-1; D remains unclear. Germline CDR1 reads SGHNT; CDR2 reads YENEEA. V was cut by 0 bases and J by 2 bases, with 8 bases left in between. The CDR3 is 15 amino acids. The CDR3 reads CASSLDRVPYNEQFF. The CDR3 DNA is TGTGCCAGCAGCTTAGACAGAGTTCCCTACAATGAGCAGTTCTTC.

The CDR3 DNA is TGCGCCAGCACCCCCGTCACTAGCGGGAGCACAGATACGCAGTATTTT. This codes for CASTPVTSGSTDTQYF. The J gene is TRBJ2-3, the V gene TRBV5-1, with TRBD2 identical over 9 bases. V lost 6 bases, J lost 0 bases, and 8 bases stayed unmatched. Germline CDR1 and CDR2: SGHRS and YFSETQ. The CDR3 covers 16 residues. Filled out from reference TRBV5-1 and TRBJ2-3, the complete variable domain reads KAGVTQTPRYLIKTRGQQVTLSCSPISGHRSVSWYQQTPGQGLQFLFEYFSETQRNKGNFPGRFSGRQFSNSRSEMNVSTLELGDSALYLCASTPVTSGSTDTQYFGPGTRLTVL.

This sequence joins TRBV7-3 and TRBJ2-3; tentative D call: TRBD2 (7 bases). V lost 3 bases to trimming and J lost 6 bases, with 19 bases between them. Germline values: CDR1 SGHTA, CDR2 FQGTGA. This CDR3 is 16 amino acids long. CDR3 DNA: TGTGCCAGCAGCTTCGGCCCCCCGGGGGGCATGGATACGCAGTATTTT. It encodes CASSFGPPGGMDTQYF.

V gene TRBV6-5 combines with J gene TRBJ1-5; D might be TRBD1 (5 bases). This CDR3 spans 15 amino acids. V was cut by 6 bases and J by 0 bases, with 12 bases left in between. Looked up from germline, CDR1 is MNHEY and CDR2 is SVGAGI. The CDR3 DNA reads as TGTGCCAGCAGCGCCGGACAAAATAGCAATCAGCCCCAGCATTTT. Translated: CASSAGQNSNQPQHF.

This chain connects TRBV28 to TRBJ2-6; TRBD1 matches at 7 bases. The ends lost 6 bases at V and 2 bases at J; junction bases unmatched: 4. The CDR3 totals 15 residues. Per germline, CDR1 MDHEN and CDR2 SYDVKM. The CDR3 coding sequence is TGTGCCAGCAGGAGCACAGGGGCTGGGGCCAACGTCCTGACTTTC. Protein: CASRSTGAGANVLTF.